The 32 T cell receptor beta chains below were found in one sample sequenced in a study of beta chain features in type 1 diabetes. Study-wide points: Shortening that was moderate but significant affected the TCRB CDR3s of Type 1 diabetes patients in all four CD4+ subsets.

These receptors lack a known antigen. Since all of the isolated RNA was reverse transcribed, expressed TCRB transcripts were what got sequenced. TCRdb keeps only in-frame clones here, not all; method: immunoSEQ multiplex PCR. The sample has 350,000 to 400,000 clones; 10% to 15% are singletons. Sequences were obtained from naive CD4+ T cells from blood. These TCRs come from a young woman with type 1 diabetes.

This clone was recorded a few times. The chain employs TRBV7-9 and TRBJ2-5; 10 bases fit TRBD1. The CDR3 length is 16 residues. Germline CDR1 is SEHNR and CDR2 is FQNEAQ (reference sequence). V trimming: 0 bases; J trimming: 4 bases; junction bases outside the gene matches: 5. Here the CDR3 reads CASSLAATGGRETQYF. DNA of the CDR3: TGTGCCAGCAGCTTAGCGGCGACAGGGGGCCGAGAGACCCAGTACTTC.

A note on this clone: Other DNA sequences in the same sample also yield this CDR3. The chain uses TRBV28 and TRBJ2-7, with TRBD2 identical over 13 bases. CDR1 is MDHEN and CDR2 is SYDVKM in the germline V gene. There are 16 residues in the CDR3. After removal of 1 base from V and 2 bases from J, the junction contained 2 bases not matched to a gene. The CDR3 nucleotides read TGTGCCAGCAGTTTATCCGGGACTAGCGGGACCTACGAGCAGTACTTC. Its translation is CASSLSGTSGTYEQYF.

J is TRBJ2-7 and V is TRBV9; no clear D. The CDR3 has 13 residues. Trimming cost V 4 bases and J 5 bases, with 13 bases left between them. CDR1 and CDR2 from the germline V gene are SGDLS and YYNGEE. The DNA for the CDR3 is TGTGCCAGCAGCCAGAGGAGCTGGGACGAGCAGTACTTC. Translating it yields CASSQRSWDEQYF.

This clone was counted only a few times. This chain links TRBV5-4 with TRBJ1-3; D unclear. This CDR3 region has 13 residues. Germline V gives CDR1 SGHNT, CDR2 YYREEE (reference sequence). The V end lost 1 base, the J end lost 2 bases, and 4 bases lay between the germline ends. As DNA, the CDR3 is TGTGCCAGCAGCTTGTCCGCTGGAAACACCATATATTTT. This encodes CASSLSAGNTIYF.

The chain uses TRBV30 and TRBJ2-6, with D possibly TRBD2 on 5 matching bases. Germline values: CDR1 GTSNPN, CDR2 SVGIG (reference sequence). The CDR3 runs to 14 residues. V was pared by 4 bases and J by 0 bases, with 7 bases between. In nucleotides, the CDR3 is TGTGCCTGGACGAGGGACTCTGGGGCCAACGTCCTGACTTTC. Its protein product is CAWTRDSGANVLTF. The full variable domain, with the rest looked up from reference TRBV30 and TRBJ2-6, is SQTIHQWPATLVQPVGSPLSLECTVEGTSNPNLYWYRQAAGRGLQLLFYSVGIGQISSEVPQNLSASRPQDRQFILSSKKLLLSDSGFYLCAWTRDSGANVLTFGAGSRLTVL.

The V gene is TRBV7-6, the J gene TRBJ1-5; D uncertain. The CDR3 has 14 residues. From germline, CDR1 is SGHVS and CDR2 FNYEAQ. Trimming cost V 5 bases and J 6 bases, with 14 bases left between them. The CDR3 loop is CASSPEEGVQPQHF. CDR3 in DNA: TGTGCCAGCAGCCCCGAGGAGGGTGTTCAGCCCCAGCATTTT.

The chain is built from TRBV9 and TRBJ2-1; D is perhaps TRBD2 (5 bases). The CDR3 consists of 15 residues. V shed 0 bases and J shed 1 base, with 8 bases lying between them. Germline values: CDR1 SGDLS, CDR2 YYNGEE. The CDR3 region has the DNA TGTGCCAGCAGCGTAGGTACTAGGTCCTACAATGAGCAGTTCTTC. This translates into CASSVGTRSYNEQFF.

The gene calls are TRBV2 and TRBJ1-2; TRBD1 might be the D (5 bases). Germline assignment: CDR1 SNHLY and CDR2 FYNNEI. V shed 5 bases and J shed 4 bases, with 8 bases lying between them. The CDR3 is made up of 12 amino acids. CDR3 protein: CASSFDSYGYTF. CDR3 bases: TGTGCCAGCAGTTTTGACAGCTATGGCTACACCTTC.

DNA for the CDR3: TGCGCCAGCAGTCAATCGATGCAGGGGGACTACGAGCAGTACTTC. This sequence encodes CASSQSMQGDYEQYF. The J gene is TRBJ2-7, the V gene TRBV23-1; 7 bases are a match to TRBD1. TRBV23-1 falls under the ORF class, with uncertain function. Unmatched junction bases numbered 5, after V lost 0 bases and J lost 3 bases. This CDR3 is built from 15 residues.

This clone was detected a few times. The chain is built from TRBV7-8 and TRBJ1-5; tentatively, D is TRBD1 (6 bases). V was shortened by 5 bases and J by 4 bases, with 18 bases between the two germline ends. This CDR3 comprises 16 residues. Germline V CDR1 and CDR2: SGHVS, FQNEAQ. The CDR3 region is CASSPQGYRMNQPQHF. The DNA of the CDR3 is TGTGCCAGCAGCCCCCAGGGGTATAGAATGAATCAGCCCCAGCATTTT.

This clone was picked up a small number of times. The genes are TRBV5-1 and TRBJ1-4; possible D gene TRBD1, 5 bases. Trimming cost V 0 bases and J 8 bases, with 14 bases left between them. Per the germline V gene, CDR1 is SGHRS and CDR2 is YFSETQ. This CDR3 is 15 amino acids long. The CDR3 region is CASSLGGRVDEKLFF. The CDR3 bases are TGCGCCAGCAGCTTGGGCGGCAGGGTGGACGAAAAACTGTTTTTT.

This clone was counted between two and nine times. V and J are TRBV9 and TRBJ2-7; no firm D call. Germline V gene lookup returns CDR1 SGDLS and CDR2 YYNGEE. CDR3 size: 15 residues. The V end lost 0 bases, the J end lost 0 bases, and 10 bases lay between the germline ends. As DNA, the CDR3 is TGTGCCAGCAGCGTAGATCCAGCTAGCTCCTACGAGCAGTACTTC. Amino acids: CASSVDPASSYEQYF. The whole variable domain, filled in from reference TRBV9 and TRBJ2-7, reads DSGVTQTPKHLITATGQRVTLRCSPRSGDLSVYWYQQSLDQGLQFLIQYYNGEERAKGNILERFSAQQFPDLHSELNLSSLELGDSALYFCASSVDPASSYEQYFGPGTRLTVT.

There are a few counts of this clone. The rearrangement joins TRBV18 to TRBJ2-2, with D possibly being TRBD2 (5 bases). The germline gives CDR1 KGHSH, CDR2 LQKENI. CDR3 length: 17 amino acids. The germline V and J ends were trimmed by 0 bases and 3 bases, with 14 bases remaining between them. The CDR3 DNA is TGTGCCAGCTCACCACCGGTCAGCGGAGGTGACACCGGGGAGCTGTTTTTT. Its translation: CASSPPVSGGDTGELFF.

This clone has a handful of counts. V and J are TRBV18 and TRBJ2-3; TRBD1 is a possible D gene (5 bases). V was shortened by 2 bases and J by 0 bases, with 15 bases between the two germline ends. CDR3 length: 17 residues. Germline CDR1 is KGHSH and CDR2 is LQKENI. The CDR3 sequence is CASSPLPRAPSTDTQYF. The CDR3 DNA follows: TGTGCCAGCTCACCATTGCCCAGGGCGCCGAGCACAGATACGCAGTATTTT.

The chain recombines TRBV7-6 with TRBJ1-5; D perhaps matches TRBD1 (5 bases). This CDR3 has 18 amino acids. Germline loops: CDR1 SGHVS, CDR2 FNYEAQ. The V end was cut by 1 base, the J end by 3 bases, with 19 bases between. The CDR3 region is CASSLVGGAGYNNQPQHF. CDR3 coding DNA: TGTGCCAGCAGCTTAGTGGGTGGGGCCGGGTATAACAATCAGCCCCAGCATTTT. Full variable domain (outside the CDR3, taken from reference TRBV7-6 and TRBJ1-5): GAGVSQSPRYKVTKRGQDVALRCDPISGHVSLYWYRQALGQGPEFLTYFNYEAQQDKSGLPNDRFSAERPEGSISTLTIQRTEQRDSAMYRCASSLVGGAGYNNQPQHFGDGTRLSIL.

This clone was observed a few times. The chain combines TRBV7-6 with TRBJ1-1; 9 bases are a match to TRBD1. The germline V gene encodes CDR1 SGHVS and CDR2 FNYEAQ. CDR3 length: 14 residues. The V gene end was trimmed by 5 bases and the J gene end by 5 bases; junction bases not matched to a gene: 6. In DNA form, the CDR3 reads TGTGCCAGCAGCCTACAGGGGGCTGGGACTGAAGCTTTCTTT. Translating it yields CASSLQGAGTEAFF. The complete variable domain, with remaining parts taken from reference TRBV7-6 and TRBJ1-1, reads GAGVSQSPRYKVTKRGQDVALRCDPISGHVSLYWYRQALGQGPEFLTYFNYEAQQDKSGLPNDRFSAERPEGSISTLTIQRTEQRDSAMYRCASSLQGAGTEAFFGQGTRLTVV.

This clone showed up just a few times. The DNA of the CDR3 is TGCAGCGCGGGAGGGCCAGGCTATGAGCAGTTCTTC. It codes for CSAGGPGYEQFF. V is TRBV29-1 and J is TRBJ2-1, with 8 bases that match TRBD2. V lost 7 bases, J lost 8 bases, and 7 bases stayed unmatched. The CDR3 has 12 residues. CDR1 is SQVTM and CDR2 is ANQGSEA in the germline V gene.

The chain links TRBV7-9 to TRBJ2-4; 10 bases agree with TRBD2. The CDR3 is 16 residues long. Per germline, CDR1 SEHNR and CDR2 FQNEAQ (reference sequence). V shed 5 bases, J shed 5 bases, and the junction held 9 bases outside the gene matches. The CDR3 is CASSPSGREPQNIQYF. The DNA of the CDR3 is TGTGCCAGCAGCCCGAGCGGGAGGGAACCTCAAAACATTCAGTACTTC.

This clone was seen a few times. The chain employs TRBV30 and TRBJ2-7; 9 nucleotides align to TRBD1. The CDR3 is 14 residues long. J lost 3 bases, V lost 1 base, and 4 bases had no gene match. The germline CDR1 and CDR2 sequences are GTSNPN and SVGIG (reference sequence). CDR3 DNA sequence: TGTGCCTGGAGTGACCCGGGACAGGGCTACGAGCAGTACTTC. It translates to CAWSDPGQGYEQYF. Using reference TRBV30 and TRBJ2-7 for the parts outside the CDR3, the full variable domain is SQTIHQWPATLVQPVGSPLSLECTVEGTSNPNLYWYRQAAGRGLQLLFYSVGIGQISSEVPQNLSASRPQDRQFILSSKKLLLSDSGFYLCAWSDPGQGYEQYFGPGTRLTVT.

The chain combines TRBV5-8 with TRBJ1-2, with no clear D. The germline gives CDR1 SGHTS, CDR2 YDEGEE. Trimming left V 2 bases short and J 8 bases short, with 10 bases between. The CDR3 is 12 amino acids. In nucleotides, the CDR3 is TGTGCCAGCAGCTTTCGCCGGGGAGGCTACACCTTC. It is translated as CASSFRRGGYTF.

The chain is built from TRBV5-1 and TRBJ2-7; 8 nucleotides match TRBD1. Germline V gene data show CDR1 as SGHRS and CDR2 as YFSETQ. The CDR3 contains 14 residues. V was pared by 3 bases and J by 7 bases, with 9 bases of the junction left unmatched. For the CDR3, the DNA is TGCGCCAGCAGCTCCCGGGACAGGTCCGGAGAGCAGTACTTC. Protein sequence: CASSSRDRSGEQYF.

This clone was observed a handful of times. The chain employs TRBV7-2 and TRBJ2-1; D is ambiguous. Germline V CDR1 and CDR2: SGHTA, FQGNSA. V was cut by 2 bases and J by 10 bases, with 12 bases left in between. The CDR3 covers 13 residues. CDR3 in amino acids: CASSLRPDGEQFF. In DNA form, the CDR3 reads TGTGCCAGCAGCTTAAGACCCGACGGGGAGCAGTTCTTC.

The table lists this clone with a few counts. CDR3 coding DNA: TGCGCCAGCAGCAATGCGATCCCTAGCGGGGCTTACGAGCAGTACTTC. This encodes CASSNAIPSGAYEQYF. The chain has TRBV4-1 and TRBJ2-7; 9 bases line up with TRBD2. CDR1 and CDR2 (germline): MGHRA, YSYEKL. The V and J ends lost 5 bases and 4 bases, in that order; junction bases with no gene match: 12. This CDR3 is built from 16 residues.

V usage is TRBV25-1 and J usage is TRBJ1-1; the match to TRBD1 covers 8 bases. Germline CDR1 is MGHDK and CDR2 is SYGVNS. V shed 2 bases, J shed 4 bases, and the junction held 3 bases outside the gene matches. The CDR3 is 14 amino acids. The CDR3 DNA follows: TGTGCCAGCAGTGAAGACAGGGGTTCCACTGAAGCTTTCTTT. The encoded protein is CASSEDRGSTEAFF.

This clone has only a few counts. V is TRBV28 and J is TRBJ2-2, with D hard to call. CDR1 and CDR2 (germline): MDHEN, SYDVKM. The length of the CDR3 is 12 residues. Trimming stripped 7 bases from V and 6 bases from J, with 9 bases between. CDR3 DNA sequence: TGTGCCAGCAAGACTGCGGCCGGGGAGCTGTTTTTT. It is translated as CASKTAAGELFF.

This clone was counted between two and nine times. The chain carries TRBV5-6 and TRBJ1-5; a weak D match, TRBD1 (6 bases). This CDR3 region has 16 residues. Germline-derived CDR1 and CDR2 are SGHDT and YYEEEE. Trimming removed 4 bases from V and 4 bases from J, with 18 bases in between. CDR3 nucleotides: TGTGCCAGCAGCCTCGGCGGGCAGGGGATGAATCAGCCCCAGCATTTT. The encoded protein is CASSLGGQGMNQPQHF.

The table lists this clone with a few counts. The CDR3 DNA follows: TGTGCCAGCAATAACAGGGGGAATTCACCCCTCCACTTT. Amino acid sequence: CASNNRGNSPLHF. J is TRBJ1-6 and V is TRBV2; 8 bases agree with TRBD1. Per germline, CDR1 SNHLY and CDR2 FYNNEI. This CDR3 has 13 amino acids. With 7 bases clipped from V and 7 bases from J, the junction kept 3 bases outside the gene matches. Full variable domain (outside the CDR3, taken from reference TRBV2 and TRBJ1-6): EPEVTQTPSHQVTQMGQEVILRCVPISNHLYFYWYRQILGQKVEFLVSFYNNEISEKSEIFDDQFSVERPDGSNFTLKIRSTKLEDSAMYFCASNNRGNSPLHFGNGTRLTVT.

The table lists this clone with a few counts. The chain combines TRBV10-3 with TRBJ2-1, with 9 bases fitting TRBD2. The CDR3 loop spans 14 amino acids. CDR1 is ENHRY and CDR2 is SYGVKD in the germline V gene. V dropped 4 bases and J dropped 2; count of bases not matched to a gene: 0. CDR3 nucleotides: TGTGCCATCAGTGGACTAGCGGCCTACAATGAGCAGTTCTTC. It is translated as CAISGLAAYNEQFF.

The chain links TRBV9 to TRBJ2-7, with 8 bases identical to TRBD2. The V and J ends lost 3 bases and 5 bases, in that order; junction bases with no gene match: 10. The CDR3 has 15 residues. CDR1 SGDLS and CDR2 YYNGEE come from the germline V gene. The CDR3 is CASSASGTSLHEQYF. DNA of the CDR3: TGTGCCAGCAGCGCCTCCGGGACTAGTCTCCACGAGCAGTACTTC.

The V gene is TRBV7-9, the J gene TRBJ1-4; D is perhaps TRBD1 (6 bases). This CDR3 contains 15 residues. With 1 base removed from V and 2 bases from J, the gap between germline ends came to 8 bases. The germline V gene has CDR1 SEHNR and CDR2 FQNEAQ (reference sequence). The CDR3 spells CASSLGQVTNEKLFF. The CDR3 DNA sequence: TGTGCCAGCAGCTTAGGACAGGTGACTAATGAAAAACTGTTTTTT. The full variable domain, completed using reference TRBV7-9 and TRBJ1-4, is DTGVSQNPRHKITKRGQNVTFRCDPISEHNRLYWYRQTLGQGPEFLTYFQNEAQLEKSRLLSDRFSAERPKGSFSTLEIQRTEQGDSAMYLCASSLGQVTNEKLFFGSGTQLSVL.

In DNA form, the CDR3 reads TGTGCCAGCAGCCAAGTTGGGGGGGCGGGCACTGAAGCTTTCTTT. This gives the protein CASSQVGGAGTEAFF. The chain carries TRBV14 and TRBJ1-1; D may be TRBD1 (6 bases). Trimming took off 1 base at V and 4 bases at J, with 13 bases between the two ends. Germline V lookup: CDR1 SGHDN, CDR2 FVKESK. CDR3 size: 15 residues.

The J gene is TRBJ2-5, the V gene TRBV5-1; 12 nucleotides match TRBD2. The germline V gene encodes CDR1 SGHRS and CDR2 YFSETQ. The CDR3 is 15 residues long. V dropped 4 bases and J dropped 3; count of bases not matched to a gene: 4. The CDR3 nucleotides are TGCGCCAGCAGCGCGCGACTAGCGGGAGAAGAGACCCAGTACTTC. This translates into CASSARLAGEETQYF.